What follows is one T cell receptor (beta chain) and its context. Its recognized antigen is unknown. Base quality data are lacking; no much larger clone is found one base away. Library method: the immunoSEQ multiplex PCR assay. TCRdb retrieved this table from immuneACCESS and kept in-frame rearrangements only. Not all clones are present; in checked studies, unresolved V genes account for under half, and no reason is known for the remainder. Counted in this sample were about 49,000 clones; more than 75% of them appeared once. In total, the top ten clones hold roughly a quarter of the sample. V is trimmed back by 5 bases and J by 3 bases, and the junction contains 6 bases that no gene match accounts for. The CDR3 measures 14 amino acids from cysteine to phenylalanine. CDR3 DNA is the only sequence kept; it has 42 bases, read in frame from the first base. CDR1 and CDR2 are read off the germline V gene (reference sequence) as LNHDA and SQIVND.

This entry belongs to a study of radiotherapy plus CTLA-4 blockade in lung cancer (dated by TCRdb to between 2018 and 2020). Regarding the study in general: Among the enrolled patients, approximately 18% had an objective response, and less than 40% reached disease control. On the study overall, not on this receptor specifically: After treatment with radiotherapy and ipilimumab, TCR clones that originated in tumors expanded in peripheral blood. Early dynamic changes in blood T cell clones, together with increased serum interferon-beta after radiation, were reported as the strongest predictors of response.

The study tested focal radiation therapy combined with CTLA-4 blockade (ipilimumab) in patients with chemo-refractory metastatic non-small-cell lung cancer. The chain employs TRBV19 and TRBJ2-7; 8 junctional bases match TRBD2. The material sequenced was peripheral blood, taken from a patient treated with radiotherapy plus ipilimumab. The receptor's source is a human donor with non-small cell lung cancer whose response to radiotherapy plus ipilimumab could not be evaluated. The CDR3 protein sequence reads: CASSQAGGLYEQYF. The sequenced DNA is TGTGCCAGTAGTCAGGCGGGGGGCCTCTACGAGCAGTACTTC.